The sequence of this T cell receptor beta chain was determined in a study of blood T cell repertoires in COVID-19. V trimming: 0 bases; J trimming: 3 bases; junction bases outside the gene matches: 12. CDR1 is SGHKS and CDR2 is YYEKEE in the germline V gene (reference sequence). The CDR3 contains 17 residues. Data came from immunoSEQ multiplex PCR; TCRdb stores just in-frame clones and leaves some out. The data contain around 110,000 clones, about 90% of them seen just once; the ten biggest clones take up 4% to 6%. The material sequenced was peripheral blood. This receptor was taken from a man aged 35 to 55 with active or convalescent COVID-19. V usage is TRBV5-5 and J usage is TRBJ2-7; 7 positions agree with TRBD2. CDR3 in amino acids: CASSLAASGAHLYEQYF. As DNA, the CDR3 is TGTGCCAGCAGCTTGGCGGCTAGCGGAGCCCACCTCTACGAGCAGTACTTC.